Given below is one T cell receptor beta chain in context. Time point specified: peripheral blood 6 weeks after treatment start. This sample was taken from a study of PD-L1 blockade in urothelial cancer. Study details: Analyzed time points were 3 weeks (second dose) and 6 weeks after therapy began.

V shed 6 bases and J 1 base; nucleotides not matched to a gene: 5. CDR3 length: 15 amino acids. Germline V gene data show CDR1 as MDHEN and CDR2 as SYDVKM. TCRdb's copy holds only in-frame clones and misses some; the assay was immunoSEQ multiplex PCR. The top ten clones hold 1.9% of a sample with around 50,000 clones, under 85% of them seen once. This sequence joins TRBV28 and TRBJ2-7; 11 bases are a match to TRBD2. This TCR was sampled from a man aged 45-65 years with urothelial cancer. The sample consisted of PBMCs, taken around atezolizumab (anti-PD-L1) treatment. The CDR3 protein is CASRRIAGGSYEQYF. In DNA form, the CDR3 reads TGTGCCAGCAGAAGAATAGCGGGAGGGTCCTACGAGCAGTACTTC.